The 26 T cell receptor beta chains below come from one sample, sequenced in a study of neurological immune-mediated disorders. Via MiXCR, TCRdb re-called the 5' RACE reads, giving one row per CDR3 protein. The repertoire includes 55,000 to 65,000 distinct CDR3 sequences, about 13% of them detected once, and roughly 10% sits in the top ten. The sample taken for sequencing was PBMCs. The receptors were sampled from a woman aged 60-75 years with HTLV-1-associated myelopathy (HAM/TSP).

This clonotype was found many times. This sequence joins TRBV5-1 and TRBJ2-1; 10 bases are shared with TRBD2. The V gene end was trimmed by 1 base and the J gene end by 6 bases; junction bases not matched to a gene: 4. The CDR3 runs to 15 residues. CDR1 SGHRS and CDR2 YFSETQ come from the germline V gene. The CDR3 here is CASSLSLAGVNEQFF. As DNA, the CDR3 is TGCGCCAGCAGCTTGAGTCTAGCGGGAGTCAATGAGCAGTTCTTC.

In its sample, this clonotype was seen once. The conserved closing phenylalanine or tryptophan is absent in this CDR3, likely reflecting a read error. Because the CDR3's place on the DNA is in doubt, the DNA is left out and the CDR3 is given as listed by TCRdb. CDR3 amino acids: CASSTGQVPYEQHL. This chain connects TRBV5-1 to TRBJ2-7; the DNA was not used to check the table's D call, TRBD1. CDR1 is SGHRS and CDR2 is YFSETQ in the germline V gene. The CDR3 spans 14 residues, counting both ends.

The rearrangement uses TRBV2 and TRBJ1-1; a weak D match, TRBD1 (6 bases). The CDR3 sequence is 17 residues long. The germline V and J ends were trimmed by 6 bases and 4 bases, with 24 bases remaining between them. Germline V gene lookup returns CDR1 SNHLY and CDR2 FYNNEI. CDR3 amino acids: CASSAINRGARFTEAFF. CDR3 DNA sequence: TGTGCCAGCAGCGCGATAAATCGGGGGGCAAGATTCACTGAAGCTTTCTTT.

The J gene is TRBJ1-3, the V gene TRBV6-6; perhaps TRBD1 as D (6 bases). Germline loops: CDR1 MNHNY, CDR2 SVGAGI (reference sequence). The V end lost 2 bases, the J end lost 4 bases, and 12 bases lay between the germline ends. The CDR3 totals 15 residues. DNA of the CDR3: TGTGCCAGCAGTTACCGAGAGGGGGAGGGAAACACCATATATTTT. Amino acids: CASSYREGEGNTIYF.

This clonotype has a count of ten or more. The genes are TRBV11-2 and TRBJ2-1; 8 nucleotides line up with TRBD2. CDR1 and CDR2 (germline): SGHAT, FQNNGV. The CDR3 consists of 16 residues. Germline trimming cut 6 bases from V and 0 bases from J; bases unmatched to any gene: 7. CDR3 DNA sequence: TGTGCCAGCAGACGAACCGGGACTAGCTCCTACAATGAGCAGTTCTTC. As protein: CASRRTGTSSYNEQFF.

This clonotype was recorded at least ten times. The chain carries TRBV21-1 and TRBJ2-7; no DNA check was done on the table's D call, TRBD2. TRBV21-1 is flagged as a pseudogene. The CDR3 runs to 14 residues. The CDR3, as DNA: TGTGCCAGCAGCAAAGGAGCGGGAGACCACGAGCAGTACTTC. Its protein is CASSKGAGDHEQYF.

This clonotype was recorded at least ten times. This chain links TRBV5-1 with TRBJ2-1; D remains unclear. CDR1 is SGHRS, CDR2 YFSETQ, per germline. Trimming pared 7 bases from V and 2 bases from J, leaving 7 bases between. This CDR3 comprises 12 residues. CDR3 in DNA: TGCGCCAGCGGCCAGACCTACAATGAGCAGTTCTTC. The encoded protein is CASGQTYNEQFF.

This clonotype appeared a few times. This chain connects TRBV5-1 to TRBJ2-2; the match to TRBD2 covers 8 bases. The CDR3 length is 17 residues. V lost 4 bases to trimming and J lost 5 bases; unmatched junction nucleotides: 13. Germline CDR1 is SGHRS and CDR2 is YFSETQ. The CDR3 nucleotides are TGCGCCAGCAGCCTGGAAGTGGGCGGGAGGAAAACCGGGGAGCTGTTTTTT. Residues: CASSLEVGGRKTGELFF.

This clonotype was recorded many times. The chain employs TRBV5-1 and TRBJ1-3; D is ambiguous. The CDR3 length is 13 residues. Germline V gene data show CDR1 as SGHRS and CDR2 as YFSETQ. With 3 bases removed from V and 0 bases from J, the gap between germline ends came to 4 bases. Here the CDR3 DNA reads TGCGCCAGCAGCTCCTCCTCTGGAAACACCATATATTTT. Its translation is CASSSSSGNTIYF. Filled out from reference TRBV5-1 and TRBJ1-3, the complete variable domain reads KAGVTQTPRYLIKTRGQQVTLSCSPISGHRSVSWYQQTPGQGLQFLFEYFSETQRNKGNFPGRFSGRQFSNSRSEMNVSTLELGDSALYLCASSSSSGNTIYFGEGSWLTVV.

Many counts were recorded for this clonotype. The V gene is TRBV5-1, the J gene TRBJ2-7; D remains unclear. Trimming shortened V by 0 bases and J by 2 bases, and 9 bases separated the two germline ends. CDR3 length: 14 residues. CDR1 is SGHRS and CDR2 is YFSETQ in the germline V gene. CDR3 protein: CASSLAGHPYEQYF. The DNA for the CDR3 is TGCGCCAGCAGCTTGGCAGGTCATCCCTACGAGCAGTACTTC. Looking up the rest from reference TRBV5-1 and TRBJ2-7 gives the full variable domain: KAGVTQTPRYLIKTRGQQVTLSCSPISGHRSVSWYQQTPGQGLQFLFEYFSETQRNKGNFPGRFSGRQFSNSRSEMNVSTLELGDSALYLCASSLAGHPYEQYFGPGTRLTVT.

This clonotype was seen repeatedly, ten times or more. The rearrangement uses TRBV5-8 and TRBJ2-6; weak D call: TRBD1 (5 bases). This CDR3 spans 14 amino acids. CDR1 and CDR2 (germline): SGHTS, YDEGEE. V lost 5 bases and J lost 4, with 10 bases in between. CDR3 in DNA: TGTGCCAGCAGAGCAGGGTCCGGGGCCAACGTCCTGACTTTC. As protein: CASRAGSGANVLTF. Complete variable domain (other parts from reference TRBV5-8 and TRBJ2-6): EAGVTQSPTHLIKTRGQQATLRCSPISGHTSVYWYQQALGLGLQFLLWYDEGEERNRGNFPPRFSGRQFPNYSSELNVNALELEDSALYLCASRAGSGANVLTFGAGSRLTVL.

This clonotype showed up many times. The chain recombines TRBV20-1 with TRBJ2-1; D unclear. Per germline, CDR1 DFQATT and CDR2 SNEGSKA (reference sequence). Trimming took 0 bases from V and 9 from J, leaving 18 bases between them. The CDR3 is 15 residues long. CDR3 nucleotide sequence: TGCAGTGCTAGAGAGGGTAGCTTAGTGTGGAGTGAGCAGTTCTTC. Its translation: CSAREGSLVWSEQFF.

There are many counts of this clonotype. The chain has TRBV7-2 and TRBJ2-1, with D perhaps TRBD1 or TRBD2 (6 bases each). Germline loops: CDR1 SGHTA, CDR2 FQGNSA. The CDR3 runs to 16 residues. Trimming stripped 0 bases from V and 8 bases from J, with 17 bases between. The CDR3 reads CASSLAGPGAGDEQFF. The CDR3 DNA is TGTGCCAGCAGCTTAGCGGGCCCGGGGGCAGGCGATGAGCAGTTCTTC.

The sample holds many counts of this clonotype. The chain uses TRBV20-1 and TRBJ2-1; 9 bases agree with TRBD2. The length of the CDR3 is 14 residues. Germline assignment: CDR1 DFQATT and CDR2 SNEGSKA (reference sequence). The ends lost 5 bases at V and 6 bases at J; junction bases unmatched: 8. CDR3 sequence (DNA): TGCAGTGCTCCGAAAGCGGGAGGAAGCAATGAGCAGTTCTTC. Its protein product is CSAPKAGGSNEQFF.

The chain carries TRBV29-1 and TRBJ2-7; 12 positions match TRBD1. Looked up from germline, CDR1 is SQVTM and CDR2 is ANQGSEA. CDR3 length equals 13 residues. Trimming at V came to 6 bases and at J to 7 bases, leaving 7 bases not matched to a gene. CDR3 DNA sequence: TGCAGCGTGGGACAGGGGGCTGCCTGGGAGCAGTACTTC. Protein product: CSVGQGAAWEQYF.

This clonotype was counted ten times or more. The CDR3 DNA is TGTGCCAGCAGTTTTCAGGGACAGGCGATCTACAATGAGCAGTTCTTC. Amino acid sequence: CASSFQGQAIYNEQFF. The chain uses TRBV12-3 or TRBV12-4 and TRBJ2-1, with 8 bases fitting TRBD1. This CDR3 comprises 16 residues. V trimming: 3 bases; J trimming: 3 bases; junction bases outside the gene matches: 7.

This clonotype was recorded many times. The CDR3 DNA is TGTGCCAGCAGCCAAGTCGTCGACGGGAGAGTGAATGAGCAGTTCTTC. Its translation: CASSQVVDGRVNEQFF. The V gene is TRBV4-2, the J gene TRBJ2-1; maybe TRBD2 (6 bases). The V and J ends lost 1 base and 7 bases respectively, with 17 bases between them. Germline-derived CDR1 and CDR2 are LGHNA and YNFKEQ. The CDR3 runs to 16 residues.

The V call is TRBV19, the J call TRBJ1-2; 8 nucleotides agree with TRBD1. The CDR3 loop spans 12 amino acids. Germline trimming cut 8 bases from V and 5 bases from J; bases unmatched to any gene: 4. Germline loops: CDR1 LNHDA, CDR2 SQIVND (reference sequence). The CDR3 is CASLQGGYGYTF. In DNA, the CDR3 is TGTGCCAGTTTACAGGGGGGATATGGCTACACCTTC. Full variable domain (rest looked up from reference TRBV19 and TRBJ1-2): DGGITQSPKYLFRKEGQNVTLSCEQNLNHDAMYWYRQDPGQGLRLIYYSQIVNDFQKGDIAEGYSVSREKKESFPLTVTSAQKNPTAFYLCASLQGGYGYTFGSGTRLTVV.

At least ten counts were recorded for this clonotype. The chain is built from TRBV5-1 and TRBJ2-6; D not certain. Trimming removed 0 bases from V and 0 bases from J, with 4 bases in between. CDR1 is SGHRS and CDR2 is YFSETQ in the germline V gene. This CDR3 comprises 15 residues. In DNA, the CDR3 is TGCGCCAGCAGCTTGGATCTCTCTGGGGCCAACGTCCTGACTTTC. This gives the protein CASSLDLSGANVLTF.

This clonotype was observed at least ten times. The V gene is TRBV10-3, the J gene TRBJ2-7; D gene unclear. The V end lost 10 bases, the J end lost 3 bases, and 16 bases lay between the germline ends. This CDR3 is built from 13 residues. Germline values: CDR1 ENHRY, CDR2 SYGVKD. CDR3: CATEPGSDYEQYF. CDR3 DNA sequence: TGTGCCACCGAACCCGGGTCGGACTACGAGCAGTACTTC.

In nucleotides, the CDR3 is TGTGCCAGCAGCTTAGGTACCCACCATGAGCAGTTCTTC. Protein: CASSLGTHHEQFF. The rearrangement uses TRBV7-8 and TRBJ2-1, with D unclear. Trimming took off 1 base at V and 8 bases at J, with 9 bases between the two ends. CDR3 length: 13 amino acids. Germline assignment: CDR1 SGHVS and CDR2 FQNEAQ.

This clonotype was seen many times. This chain uses TRBV7-9 with TRBJ2-3; TRBD1 might be the D (5 bases). This CDR3 is built from 13 residues. The germline V gene has CDR1 SEHNR and CDR2 FQNEAQ (reference sequence). Between the trimmed V and J ends, which lost 2 bases and 4 bases, there was a span of 7 bases. This chain's CDR3 is CASSLLGADTQYF. The DNA of the CDR3 is TGTGCCAGCAGCTTACTAGGGGCAGATACGCAGTATTTT.

This clonotype was observed many times. V gene TRBV20-1 combines with J gene TRBJ2-5, with 12 bases fitting TRBD2. This CDR3 has 14 residues. CDR1 is DFQATT, CDR2 SNEGSKA, per germline (reference sequence). V lost 5 bases, J lost 5 bases, and 6 bases stayed unmatched. The DNA for the CDR3 is TGCAGTGCTGACGGACTAGCGGGATACGAGACCCAGTACTTC. Encoded protein: CSADGLAGYETQYF.

The table lists this clonotype with many counts. This chain links TRBV7-2 with TRBJ2-1; D not resolved. Looked up from germline, CDR1 is SGHTA and CDR2 is FQGNSA. The germline V and J ends were trimmed by 2 bases and 5 bases, with 10 bases remaining between them. This CDR3 comprises 14 residues. The CDR3 DNA follows: TGTGCCAGCAGCTTAACCAGCTCAAACAATGAGCAGTTCTTC. This gives the protein CASSLTSSNNEQFF. The entire variable domain, with the rest obtained from reference TRBV7-2 and TRBJ2-1, is as follows: GAGVSQSPSNKVTEKGKDVELRCDPISGHTALYWYRQSLGQGLEFLIYFQGNSAPDKSGLPSDRFSAERTGGSVSTLTIQRTQQEDSAVYLCASSLTSSNNEQFFGPGTRLTVL.

Regarding this clonotype: A much larger clone lies one base from this, so it may be a read error. This rearrangement joins TRBV7-2 to TRBJ2-1, with TRBD2 matching 7 bases. Germline values: CDR1 SGHTA, CDR2 FQGNSA. This CDR3 has 15 residues. After removal of 0 bases from V and 8 bases from J, the junction contained 7 bases not matched to a gene. The CDR3 nucleotides read TGTGCCAGCAGCTTAGCGTGGAGCGGGGACCATGAGCAGTTCTTC. Encoded protein: CASSLAWSGDHEQFF.

The chain employs TRBV6-5 and TRBJ2-1; 8 nucleotides agree with TRBD2. The germline CDR1 and CDR2 sequences are MNHEY and SVGAGI. V shed 7 bases, J shed 9 bases, and the junction held 14 bases outside the gene matches. There are 15 residues in the CDR3. The CDR3 reads CASTSLPAGVSEQFF. CDR3 bases: TGTGCCAGCACCTCCCTCCCAGCGGGAGTTAGTGAGCAGTTCTTC.